The present TCR beta chain was sequenced within a study of CD4 and CD8 cells across lung adenocarcinoma regions. Germline-derived CDR1 and CDR2 are SGHTA and FQGNSA. The CDR3 is 16 residues long. Localized lung adenocarcinoma, a non-small cell lung cancer, affected the donors. About this clonotype: Compared with germline, one end of the junction differs, possibly owing to a read error.

TCRdb reprocessed the PCR reads with MiXCR, giving one entry per CDR3 protein. The table records 8,000 to 10,000 distinct CDR3 sequences, 35% to 50% of them present only once. This TCR came from a female donor with lung adenocarcinoma. The CD4 and CD8 labels of this study may be unreliable. The sequenced sample was CD4+ T cells from the margin of a lung tumor. This chain links TRBV7-2 with TRBJ2-1, with 9 bases matching TRBD2. CDR3 in amino acids: CASSIAGARLGNEQFF. DNA of the CDR3: TGTGCCAGCAGCATAGCGGGAGCTCGTTTAGGGAATGAGCAGTTCTTC. Combining the CDR3 with reference TRBV7-2 and TRBJ2-1 gives the whole variable domain GAGVSQSPSNKVTEKGKDVELRCDPISGHTALYWYRQSLGQGLEFLIYFQGNSAPDKSGLPSDRFSAERTGGSVSTLTIQRTQQEDSAVYLCASSIAGARLGNEQFFGPGTRLTVL.